The sequence of this TCR beta chain was determined in a study of glioma-infiltrating T cells after dendritic cell vaccination. Study-level background: Autologous tumor lysate-pulsed dendritic cell vaccination was given between the early 2000s and the early 2010s.

Input was roughly 2.2 ug genomic DNA, or all available if less. The data were produced by immunoSEQ multiplex PCR, yet TCRdb's version contains in-frame clones alone and is incomplete. The sample holds tens of thousands of clones, roughly 87% seen once. Turning to this clone: Its specificity is unknown.

The germline gives CDR1 MNHEY, CDR2 SVGAGI. Trimming stripped 4 bases from V and 2 bases from J, with 14 bases between. The CDR3 extends over 15 amino acids. Study outcomes and limitations: Only a small number of patients had complete blood and tumor samples.

This receptor was taken from a human donor with glioblastoma. This sample comprised blood, obtained before dendritic cell vaccination. The rearrangement links TRBV6-5 to TRBJ1-2; no reliable D call. CDR3 DNA sequence: TGTGCCAGCAGTTCCTCCGGACGAGGGAACTATGGCTACACCTTC. Translation gives CASSSSGRGNYGYTF.